Each of the 30 T cell receptor beta chains below was sequenced from the same sample in a study of Tregs in tolerant kidney transplant recipients. Generated by immunoSEQ multiplex PCR, the TCRdb table keeps only in-frame clones and is missing some. Of about 78,000 clones listed, less than 95% are singletons. Sequenced material: Tregs from blood, taken before the transplant. The origin of the receptors is a human donor who received a combined kidney and bone marrow transplant.

The chain uses TRBV18 and TRBJ1-1; a possible D gene is TRBD1 (6 bases). V lost 4 bases, J lost 5 bases, and 11 bases lay in between. The CDR3 is 13 amino acids. Germline CDR1 and CDR2: KGHSH and LQKENI. The CDR3 bases are TGTGCCAGCTCACAATTAGGGGGAACTGAAGCTTTCTTT. It is translated as CASSQLGGTEAFF. The full variable domain, rest sourced from reference TRBV18 and TRBJ1-1, is NAGVMQNPRHLVRRRGQEARLRCSPMKGHSHVYWYRQLPEEGLKFMVYLQKENIIDESGMPKERFSAEFPKEGPSILRIQQVVRGDSAAYFCASSQLGGTEAFFGQGTRLTVV.

The chain combines TRBV6-1 with TRBJ1-5, with D possibly being TRBD1 (6 bases). Germline CDR1 MNHNS, CDR2 SASEGT. V was clipped by 6 bases and J by 1 base, with 13 bases between them. There are 15 residues in the CDR3. CDR3 sequence: CASRSGVISNQPQHF. The DNA for the CDR3 is TGTGCCAGCAGGTCAGGGGTTATAAGCAATCAGCCCCAGCATTTT.

The V call is TRBV5-1, the J call TRBJ2-5; 7 nucleotides agree with TRBD2. Germline CDR1 and CDR2: SGHRS and YFSETQ. The CDR3 totals 16 residues. The V and J ends lost 4 bases and 4 bases, in that order; junction bases with no gene match: 13. The CDR3 sequence: CASSPKGGSTPETQYF. The CDR3 DNA reads TGCGCCAGCAGCCCCAAGGGCGGGAGTACCCCAGAGACCCAGTACTTC.

The chain has TRBV6-5 and TRBJ2-7, with 10 nucleotides matching TRBD2. Germline CDR1 MNHEY, CDR2 SVGAGI. Trimming took 8 bases from V and 4 from J; bases not matched to a gene: 5. The CDR3 length is 13 residues. The CDR3 region has the DNA TGTGCCAGCGGAGCGGGAGGGCCTTACGAGCAGTACTTC. It yields the protein CASGAGGPYEQYF.

The chain joins TRBV9 to TRBJ1-3; possibly TRBD1 for D (5 bases). CDR1 and CDR2 (germline): SGDLS, YYNGEE. The CDR3 is made up of 18 amino acids. V dropped 2 bases and J dropped 2 bases, with 20 bases sitting between them. The CDR3 sequence: CASSVTTDTALTGNTIYF. The CDR3 DNA is TGTGCCAGCAGCGTGACGACAGACACGGCGCTTACTGGAAACACCATATATTTT. Filled out from reference TRBV9 and TRBJ1-3, the complete variable domain reads DSGVTQTPKHLITATGQRVTLRCSPRSGDLSVYWYQQSLDQGLQFLIQYYNGEERAKGNILERFSAQQFPDLHSELNLSSLELGDSALYFCASSVTTDTALTGNTIYFGEGSWLTVV.

A single count supports this clone. The rearrangement links TRBV6-1 to TRBJ2-2; 7 nucleotides agree with TRBD1. CDR3 length: 14 amino acids. CDR1 MNHNS and CDR2 SASEGT come from the germline V gene. V gave up 6 bases and J gave up 5 bases; unmatched junction bases: 6. CDR3 amino acids: CASSKQGLTGELFF. The CDR3, as DNA: TGTGCCAGCAGCAAACAGGGGCTTACCGGGGAGCTGTTTTTT.

This chain joins TRBV28 and TRBJ1-5; possibly TRBD1 for D (5 bases). The CDR3 spans 15 residues. Germline V lookup: CDR1 MDHEN, CDR2 SYDVKM. Trimming stripped 2 bases from V and 4 bases from J, with 12 bases between. CDR3 amino acids: CASSLGDWGNQPQHF. The CDR3 DNA is TGTGCCAGCAGTTTAGGGGATTGGGGGAATCAGCCCCAGCATTTT.

The rearrangement uses TRBV2 and TRBJ1-3; 7 bases agree with TRBD1. The CDR3 is made up of 15 amino acids. Germline trimming cut 6 bases from V and 3 bases from J; bases unmatched to any gene: 8. Per germline, CDR1 SNHLY and CDR2 FYNNEI. This chain's CDR3 is CASRNRGSGGNTIYF. As DNA, the CDR3 is TGTGCCAGCAGAAACAGGGGTTCCGGTGGAAACACCATATATTTT.

J is TRBJ1-1 and V is TRBV28; D is unresolved. This CDR3 has 14 residues. Germline CDR1 MDHEN, CDR2 SYDVKM. V lost 5 bases to trimming and J lost 1 base, with 11 bases between them. CDR3 sequence reads: CASSPYTRNTEAFF. The DNA of the CDR3 is TGTGCCAGCAGTCCGTACACGAGGAACACTGAAGCTTTCTTT.

The CDR3: CASSLTKNTEAFF. The DNA of the CDR3 is TGTGCCAGCAGTTTGACCAAGAACACTGAAGCTTTCTTT. The gene calls are TRBV27 and TRBJ1-1; D is uncertain. The germline CDR1 and CDR2 sequences are MNHEY and SMNVEV (reference sequence). The CDR3 is 13 amino acids. The V end was cut by 3 bases, the J end by 1 base, with 6 bases between.

The V call is TRBV6-1, the J call TRBJ2-5; D is unresolved. Deletions cut 7 bases from V and 2 bases from J, with 8 bases between. Germline CDR1 reads MNHNS; CDR2 reads SASEGT. The CDR3 runs 12 residues. The CDR3 DNA follows: TGTGCCAGCATGGCGACACAAGAGACCCAGTACTTC. Translated, it gives CASMATQETQYF.

The rearrangement links TRBV6-4 to TRBJ1-2; D gene uncertain. This CDR3 comprises 17 residues. CDR1 and CDR2 from the germline V gene are MRHNA and SNTAGT. Trimming took 2 bases from V and 4 from J, leaving 20 bases between them. CDR3 protein: CASSDSRPQRFAYGYTF. In nucleotides, the CDR3 is TGTGCCAGCAGTGACAGTAGGCCACAGCGATTTGCCTATGGCTACACCTTC.

This rearrangement joins TRBV27 to TRBJ2-1; 7 positions agree with TRBD1. Germline CDR1 reads MNHEY; CDR2 reads SMNVEV (reference sequence). There are 18 residues in the CDR3. The V gene end was trimmed by 5 bases and the J gene end by 2 bases; junction bases not matched to a gene: 15. The CDR3 reads CASSLYKITGVAYNEQFF. The CDR3 region has the DNA TGTGCCAGCAGTCTTTATAAAATTACAGGGGTTGCCTACAATGAGCAGTTCTTC.

V is TRBV2 and J is TRBJ2-5; 15 nucleotides agree with TRBD2. J gave up 5 bases and V 8 bases, and 9 bases lay outside the gene matches. CDR1 and CDR2 from the germline V gene are SNHLY and FYNNEI. CDR3 size: 16 residues. Here the CDR3 DNA reads TGTGCCAGCGCCCCCACGGGACTAGCGGGAGGTGAGACCCAGTACTTC. As protein: CASAPTGLAGGETQYF. Full variable domain (outside the CDR3, taken from reference TRBV2 and TRBJ2-5): EPEVTQTPSHQVTQMGQEVILRCVPISNHLYFYWYRQILGQKVEFLVSFYNNEISEKSEIFDDQFSVERPDGSNFTLKIRSTKLEDSAMYFCASAPTGLAGGETQYFGPGTRLLVL.

The chain uses TRBV5-1 and TRBJ2-5, with 8 nucleotides matching TRBD2. Germline assignment: CDR1 SGHRS and CDR2 YFSETQ. Trimming at V came to 1 base and at J to 4 bases, leaving 3 bases not matched to a gene. The CDR3 covers 14 residues. This chain's CDR3 is CASSLSLAGETQYF. DNA of the CDR3: TGCGCCAGCAGCTTGAGTCTAGCGGGAGAGACCCAGTACTTC. The full variable domain, rest sourced from reference TRBV5-1 and TRBJ2-5, is KAGVTQTPRYLIKTRGQQVTLSCSPISGHRSVSWYQQTPGQGLQFLFEYFSETQRNKGNFPGRFSGRQFSNSRSEMNVSTLELGDSALYLCASSLSLAGETQYFGPGTRLLVL.

CDR3 in DNA: TGCGCCAGCAGCTTGGGAGGGATCGAAGAGACCCAGTACTTC. This gives the protein CASSLGGIEETQYF. The J gene is TRBJ2-5, the V gene TRBV5-1; maybe TRBD2 (5 bases). V was clipped by 0 bases and J by 3 bases, with 9 bases between them. Germline lookup yields CDR1 SGHRS and CDR2 YFSETQ. CDR3 length equals 14 residues.

The V and J genes are TRBV7-3 and TRBJ1-2, with TRBD1 as a possible D gene (5 bases). V was shortened by 5 bases and J by 3 bases, with 10 bases between the two germline ends. This CDR3 comprises 13 residues. Germline-derived CDR1 and CDR2 are SGHTA and FQGTGA. The CDR3 coding sequence is TGTGCCAGCAGCCCCCAAGGGGACTATGGCTACACCTTC. This gives the protein CASSPQGDYGYTF.

The chain joins TRBV30 to TRBJ1-5, with D perhaps TRBD1 (6 bases). From germline, CDR1 is GTSNPN and CDR2 SVGIG (reference sequence). The V end was cut by 3 bases, the J end by 6 bases, with 12 bases between. The CDR3 contains 13 residues. CDR3 sequence (DNA): TGTGCCTGGAGCTTACAGGGAAGTCAGCCCCAGCATTTT. It yields the protein CAWSLQGSQPQHF.

The V and J genes are TRBV19 and TRBJ1-2; TRBD1 agrees at 7 bases. In germline, CDR1 is LNHDA, CDR2 SQIVND (reference sequence). The CDR3 loop spans 13 amino acids. Germline trimming cut 6 bases from V and 4 bases from J; bases unmatched to any gene: 5. The CDR3 DNA is TGTGCCAGTAGCTACAGGGGCCCCTATGGCTACACCTTC. Translating gives CASSYRGPYGYTF.

This chain links TRBV10-3 with TRBJ2-1, with TRBD2 identical over 13 bases. This CDR3 comprises 15 residues. Per the germline V gene, CDR1 is ENHRY and CDR2 is SYGVKD. Trimming removed 9 bases from V and 8 bases from J; junction bases left unmatched: 10. In DNA, the CDR3 is TGTGCCATGGGGACTAGCGGGACCCTCGGGGATGAGCAGTTCTTC. The encoded protein is CAMGTSGTLGDEQFF.

The rearrangement joins TRBV30 to TRBJ1-1; TRBD1 might be the D (6 bases). The CDR3 runs 13 residues. Germline CDR1 and CDR2: GTSNPN and SVGIG (reference sequence). V shed 4 bases and J shed 4 bases, with 13 bases lying between them. The CDR3 here is CAWTRGGGTEAFF. CDR3 in DNA: TGTGCCTGGACGAGAGGGGGAGGCACTGAAGCTTTCTTT.

The rearrangement links TRBV5-4 to TRBJ2-7, with 9 bases matching TRBD1. The germline CDR1 and CDR2 sequences are SGHNT and YYREEE (reference sequence). This CDR3 contains 14 residues. The ends lost 4 bases at V and 10 bases at J; junction bases unmatched: 12. The CDR3 here is CASSHRDRVFEQYF. The CDR3 DNA is TGTGCCAGCAGCCACCGGGACAGGGTTTTCGAACAGTACTTC.

The V call is TRBV27, the J call TRBJ2-7, with a tentative D call TRBD2 (5 bases). Per the germline V gene, CDR1 is MNHEY and CDR2 is SMNVEV (reference sequence). Trimming removed 0 bases from V and 6 bases from J, with 12 bases in between. This CDR3 contains 14 residues. In DNA, the CDR3 is TGTGCCAGCAGTTTATCGGACTTGTCCAGCGAGCAGTACTTC. Translation: CASSLSDLSSEQYF.

The rearrangement uses TRBV14 and TRBJ1-2, with D unresolved. Germline V gene data show CDR1 as SGHDN and CDR2 as FVKESK. The germline V and J ends were trimmed by 1 base and 4 bases, with 16 bases remaining between them. The CDR3 length is 16 residues. The CDR3 sequence is CASSQGHTPRVYGYTF. CDR3 nucleotide sequence: TGTGCCAGCAGCCAAGGTCACACCCCCAGAGTCTATGGCTACACCTTC.

V usage is TRBV6-4 and J usage is TRBJ1-1; D call uncertain. The V end lost 4 bases, the J end lost 1 base, and 10 bases lay between the germline ends. The CDR3 sequence is 14 residues long. Per the germline V gene, CDR1 is MRHNA and CDR2 is SNTAGT. CDR3 region: CASSANPGNTEAFF. The CDR3 DNA is TGTGCCAGCAGTGCTAACCCGGGGAACACTGAAGCTTTCTTT.

The gene calls are TRBV6-6 and TRBJ2-1; 8 positions agree with TRBD2. V lost 7 bases to trimming and J lost 3 bases; unmatched junction nucleotides: 8. Germline CDR1 reads MNHNY; CDR2 reads SVGAGI (reference sequence). There are 15 residues in the CDR3. CDR3 in amino acids: CASIRAGDLYNEQFF. The CDR3 DNA is TGTGCCAGCATCCGAGCGGGAGATCTCTACAATGAGCAGTTCTTC.

V gene TRBV11-1 combines with J gene TRBJ2-1, with TRBD2 matching 9 bases. Germline V lookup: CDR1 SGHAT, CDR2 FQDESV (reference sequence). The CDR3 spans 15 residues. V trimming: 5 bases; J trimming: 10 bases; junction bases outside the gene matches: 12. The CDR3 region has the DNA TGTGCCAGCAGCCTGACTAGCGGAACGGGCCACGAGCAGTTCTTC. Translating it yields CASSLTSGTGHEQFF.

Only a few counts were recorded for this clone. The chain recombines TRBV2 with TRBJ1-5; D is ambiguous. Germline values: CDR1 SNHLY, CDR2 FYNNEI. The V gene lost 7 bases and the J gene lost 3 bases, with 10 bases spanning the gap. This CDR3 is built from 13 residues. CDR3 in DNA: TGTGCCAGCATTCAAGCCCCCAATCAGCCCCAGCATTTT. Translating it yields CASIQAPNQPQHF.

The genes are TRBV6-1 and TRBJ2-4; weak D call: TRBD1 (5 bases). V lost 3 bases and J 1 base, leaving 13 bases between the germline ends. CDR1 and CDR2 from the germline V gene are MNHNS and SASEGT. The CDR3 consists of 16 residues. CDR3 region: CASSERQTEAKNIQYF. The CDR3 DNA is TGTGCCAGCAGTGAGAGACAGACGGAGGCCAAAAACATTCAGTACTTC.

The CDR3 sequence is CASSYKGPNTEAFF. The DNA for the CDR3 is TGTGCCAGCAGTTATAAGGGACCGAACACTGAAGCTTTCTTT. The rearrangement links TRBV28 to TRBJ1-1, with D possibly being TRBD1 (5 bases). The germline V and J ends were trimmed by 4 bases and 1 base, with 10 bases remaining between them. Germline V gene sequence: CDR1 MDHEN, CDR2 SYDVKM. The CDR3 extends over 14 amino acids.